The 4 T cell receptor beta chains reported below all come from one sample, sequenced in a study of shared clonotypes between healthy human individuals. This table comes from immunoSEQ multiplex PCR, and its TCRdb copy is limited to in-frame clones, with some not included. Altogether a few hundred thousand clones are present, 50% to 75% being singletons, with the ten largest covering 11%. Source material: memory CD4+ T cells sorted from blood. Subset indicated: CD45RA-negative fraction. Every receptor here comes from a man in his thirties or forties in good health.

The V and J genes are TRBV4-3 and TRBJ2-5, with D possibly matching TRBD2 (6 bases). CDR1 and CDR2 (germline): LGHNA, YSLEER. The CDR3 sequence is 13 residues long. V shed 2 bases and J shed 6 bases, with 10 bases lying between them. As DNA, the CDR3 is TGCGCCAGCAGCCAAACTAGCAGCCAGACCCAGTACTTC. It encodes CASSQTSSQTQYF.

The chain has TRBV5-1 and TRBJ1-1; 10 nucleotides align to TRBD1. The CDR3 extends over 16 amino acids. V shed 2 bases and J 1 base; nucleotides not matched to a gene: 5. Germline V CDR1 and CDR2: SGHRS, YFSETQ. CDR3 residues: CASSFSGTGENTEAFF. In DNA, the CDR3 is TGCGCCAGCAGCTTCTCCGGGACAGGGGAGAACACTGAAGCTTTCTTT.

The CDR3 region is CASRPLVIGGAFGYTF. CDR3 sequence (DNA): TGTGCCAGCAGACCCCTGGTAATAGGAGGCGCCTTTGGCTACACCTTC. The gene calls are TRBV27 and TRBJ1-2; D not resolved. The CDR3 consists of 16 residues. Per germline, CDR1 MNHEY and CDR2 SMNVEV (reference sequence). V was shortened by 6 bases and J by 7 bases, with 24 bases between the two germline ends.

This clone was seen only a few times. The chain is built from TRBV4-2 and TRBJ2-1; 8 bases are a match to TRBD2. The germline CDR1 and CDR2 sequences are LGHNA and YNFKEQ. J was trimmed by 12 bases and V by 4 bases; bases with no gene match: 17. CDR3 length: 16 amino acids. CDR3 sequence (DNA): TGTGCCAGCAGCCTTCAGACCGGGACTAGTTATGATGCGCAGTTCTTC. Translated, it gives CASSLQTGTSYDAQFF.